These T cell receptor beta chains were read from a single sample in a study of cytomegalovirus exposure and HLA in healthy donors. Clones were read by immunoSEQ multiplex PCR, and TCRdb kept only the in-frame ones, dropping some. The sample comprises 110,000 to 150,000 clones, less than 90% of which are singletons, and approximately 2.7% rests with the top ten. Sequenced: PBMCs. All receptors derive from a boy younger than 10 in good health and CMV-seronegative. Each CDR3 is given with its conserved first and last residue. Each record gives: clone size, V gene, D gene, J gene, CDR3 DNA, CDR3 protein. The D gene is left open where the match is weak. Expanded clones get a size class; other rows say once, few or many, or leave the size out.

>-|TRBV5-1|TRBD1|TRBJ1-1
TGCGCCAGCAGCTTGGAAGGACAGGGGAGATTGAACACTGAAGCTTTCTTT
CASSLEGQGRLNTEAFF
>few|TRBV19|-|TRBJ2-2
TGTGCCAGTAAGTCCCTTCTCGTAGACACCGGGGAGCTGTTTTTT
CASKSLLVDTGELFF
>-|TRBV28|TRBD2|TRBJ2-1
TGTGCCAGCAGTCCCCCGGGGGGGAGCTCCTACAATGAGCAGTTCTTC
CASSPPGGSSYNEQFF
>-|TRBV2|TRBD1|TRBJ2-7
TGTGCCAGCAGTGGGACAGGGTCTTACGAGCAGTACTTC
CASSGTGSYEQYF
>-|TRBV7-2|TRBD1|TRBJ1-2
TGTGCCAGCAGCCGCAGGACCGGACAGGGGGGTCACTATGGCTACACCTTC
CASSRRTGQGGHYGYTF
>-|TRBV7-2|-|TRBJ1-5
TGTGCCAGCGGGGTGGGGGGGTCCAATCAGCCCCAGCATTTT
CASGVGGSNQPQHF
>-|TRBV6-1|TRBD1|TRBJ1-4
TGTGCCAGCAGCCCCACCTGGACAGGGAATGAAAAACTGTTTTTT
CASSPTWTGNEKLFF
>-|TRBV2|TRBD2|TRBJ2-1
TGTGCCAGCAGTGGATCCACAGAACCGGGACTAGAATACAATGAGCAGTTCTTC
CASSGSTEPGLEYNEQFF
>few|TRBV4-2|TRBD2|TRBJ2-4
TGTGCCAGCAGCCAAGCGGGAGGACCCTTAGCCAAAAACATTCAGTACTTC
CASSQAGGPLAKNIQYF
>-|TRBV10-3|-|TRBJ1-2
TGTGCCATCAGTGACGAGAAGCTGCGCGGCTACACCTTC
CAISDEKLRGYTF
>-|TRBV7-8|-|TRBJ1-3
TGTGCCAGCAGCCCCTCCCCTTTAGGGGCTGGAAACACCATATATTTT
CASSPSPLGAGNTIYF
>-|TRBV5-1|TRBD1|TRBJ2-7
TGCGCCAGCAAGGATGAGGACAGGGTACTCGAGCAGTACTTC
CASKDEDRVLEQYF
>few|TRBV2|-|TRBJ2-5
TGTGCCAGCAGTTACTCGGCTAGCCCAAGGGAGACCCAGTACTTC
CASSYSASPRETQYF
>-|TRBV5-6|TRBD1|TRBJ1-5
TGTGCCAGCAGCTCGCGCCGGACAAGTGACAGGGGCAAAAATCAGCCCCAGCATTTT
CASSSRRTSDRGKNQPQHF
>-|TRBV5-1|TRBD1|TRBJ2-1
TGCGCCAGCAGCAGAACAGGGGGCGCCTACAATGAGCAGTTCTTC
CASSRTGGAYNEQFF
>-|TRBV27|TRBD2|TRBJ2-7
TGTGCCAGCAGTTCTGGACTAGCTAGGGAGCAGTACTTC
CASSSGLAREQYF
>-|TRBV27|TRBD2|TRBJ2-7
TGTGCCAGCAAACCCCAAGGACTAGGATCCTACGAGCAGTACTTC
CASKPQGLGSYEQYF
>-|TRBV6-4|-|TRBJ2-1
TGTGCCAGCAGTGACTCCCAGGCCAGCTCCTACAATGAGCAGTTCTTC
CASSDSQASSYNEQFF
>-|TRBV27|-|TRBJ1-1
TGTGCCAGCAGTCCCCTCCCGACCACAGCTGAAGCTTTCTTT
CASSPLPTTAEAFF
>-|TRBV18|TRBD1|TRBJ2-7
TGTGCCAGCTCACGGGACAGGGGGGGCGAGCAGTACTTC
CASSRDRGGEQYF
>-|TRBV7-8|-|TRBJ1-1
TGTGCCAGCAGCTTAGACAGGGTCAACACTGAAGCTTTCTTT
CASSLDRVNTEAFF
>-|TRBV28|-|TRBJ1-5
TGTGCCAGCAGTTTAAGCCAGCCCCAGCATTTT
CASSLSQPQHF
>few|TRBV29-1|TRBD1|TRBJ1-2
TGCAGCGTGGCCGCGGGACAGGATTACTATGGCTACACCTTC
CSVAAGQDYYGYTF
>-|TRBV7-9|-|TRBJ1-1
TGTGCCAGCAGTGACACCCTGTACACTGAAGCTTTCTTT
CASSDTLYTEAFF
>-|TRBV9|TRBD1|TRBJ2-7
TGTGCCAGCAGCGTAGGGTCCCCCACCCGGACAGGGGGCGCTTGGAGCTACGAGCAGTACTTC
CASSVGSPTRTGGAWSYEQYF
>once|TRBV7-3|TRBD1|TRBJ1-2
TGTGCCAGCAGCCGAGAGACAGGGCCCTTTCGTGGCTACACCTTC
CASSRETGPFRGYTF
>-|TRBV13|TRBD2|TRBJ2-7
TGTGCCAGCAGCTTAAGGGTGGGGAGGGCCGACGAGCAGTACTTC
CASSLRVGRADEQYF
>few|TRBV6-5|-|TRBJ2-2
TGTGCCAGCCCACCTCCTCGCGCGAACACCGGGGAGCTGTTTTTT
CASPPPRANTGELFF
>-|TRBV5-1|TRBD1|TRBJ2-7
TGCGCCAGCAGCTACCTCGGGACAGGGCGCTACGAGCAGTACTTC
CASSYLGTGRYEQYF
>-|TRBV2|-|TRBJ1-5
TGTGCCAGCAGTGAAGGGGGAGCACGCGGTTTTTCGCCCCAGCATTTT
CASSEGGARGFSPQHF
>-|TRBV5-4|-|TRBJ2-7
TGTGCCAGCAGCGAAGAAGCGGGACTAACAGGGGAGCAGTACTTC
CASSEEAGLTGEQYF